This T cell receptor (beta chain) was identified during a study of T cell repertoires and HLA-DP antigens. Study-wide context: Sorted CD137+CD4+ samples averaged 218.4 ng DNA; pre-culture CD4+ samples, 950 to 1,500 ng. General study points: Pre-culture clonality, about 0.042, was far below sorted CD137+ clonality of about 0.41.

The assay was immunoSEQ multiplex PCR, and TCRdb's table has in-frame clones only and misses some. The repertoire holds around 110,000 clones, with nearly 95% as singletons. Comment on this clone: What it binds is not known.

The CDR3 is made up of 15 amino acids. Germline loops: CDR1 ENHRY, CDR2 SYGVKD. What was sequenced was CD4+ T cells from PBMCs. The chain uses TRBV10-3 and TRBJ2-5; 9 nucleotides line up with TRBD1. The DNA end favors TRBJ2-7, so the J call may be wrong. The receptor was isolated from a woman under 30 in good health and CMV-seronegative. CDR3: CAISATGTGSYEQYF. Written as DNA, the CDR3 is TGTGCCATCAGTGCAACCGGGACAGGGAGCTACGAGCAGTACTTC.